Listed below are T cell receptor beta chains from one sample, sequenced in a study of Ad26.COV2.S vaccination and SARS-CoV-2 variants. The table came from immunoSEQ multiplex PCR; TCRdb's copy has only in-frame clones and leaves some out. Among hundreds of thousands of clones listed, around 82% were seen once. Sample: peripheral blood, taken in a trial of Ad26.COV2.S vaccine versus placebo. Receptors were obtained from a person aged 18-60 years who received the Ad26.COV2.S COVID-19 vaccine or a placebo. Each CDR3 is given with its conserved first and last residue. A D gene is named only where the DNA matches it firmly.

>TRBJ1-1|TRBD1|15|TRBV6-5
CASSYDRGMNTEAFF
>TRBJ1-1|.|13|TRBV6-6
CASSLLMNTEAFF
>TRBJ2-3|TRBD2|15|TRBV7-2
CASSSKASGAGTQYF
>TRBJ1-1|.|15|TRBV6-5
CASSYSRVDYGEAFF
>TRBJ2-5|.|12|TRBV7-8
CASSPRRETQYF
>TRBJ1-4|TRBD1|13|TRBV5-1
CASSVDRVEKLFF
>TRBJ2-1|TRBD2|17|TRBV9
CASSVLGLAGSYNEQFF
>TRBJ1-2|.|12|TRBV2
CASRGRYYGYTF
>TRBJ2-7|TRBD1|16|TRBV25-1
CASSEYGLAGGYEQYF
>TRBJ1-1|.|15|TRBV7-9
CASSPNKPFTAEAFF
>TRBJ1-2|TRBD1|16|TRBV4-1
CASTPSGGTGGRGYTF
>TRBJ1-4|.|14|TRBV19
CASTLQGLGEKLFF
>TRBJ2-1|.|14|TRBV28
CASIDLGKGSEQFF
>TRBJ1-1|TRBD1|15|TRBV5-6
CASSFQRTGNTEAFF
>TRBJ2-7|TRBD1|13|TRBV24-1
CATSDWDSSEQYF
>TRBJ2-2|TRBD1|16|TRBV19
CASRSGTGINTGELFF
>TRBJ2-7|.|17|TRBV6-1
CASSELLYGESSYEQYF
>TRBJ1-2|.|14|TRBV19
CASTRQNLNYGYTF
>TRBJ1-5|.|13|TRBV19
CASRGQGNQPQHF
>TRBJ2-1|.|13|TRBV6-5
CASSRDRNNEQFF
>TRBJ2-7|TRBD1|16|TRBV5-1
CASSFYTGTVSYEQYF
>TRBJ1-4|.|18|TRBV27
CASRPSRTRALTNEKLFF
>TRBJ2-3|TRBD2|16|TRBV12-5
CASGLNLAGSTDTQYF
>TRBJ1-6|.|16|TRBV4-3
CASSRQGSSYNSPLHF
>TRBJ1-1|.|15|TRBV27
CASRGRAGAGTEAFF
>TRBJ2-1|TRBD2|14|TRBV2
CASRNSGSGNEQFF
>TRBJ2-1|.|17|TRBV9
CASSVGRRPLGGNEQFF
>TRBJ1-5|.|14|TRBV5-3
CARSLRGDNQPQHF
>TRBJ1-1|.|13|TRBV13
CASSSDWDTEAFF